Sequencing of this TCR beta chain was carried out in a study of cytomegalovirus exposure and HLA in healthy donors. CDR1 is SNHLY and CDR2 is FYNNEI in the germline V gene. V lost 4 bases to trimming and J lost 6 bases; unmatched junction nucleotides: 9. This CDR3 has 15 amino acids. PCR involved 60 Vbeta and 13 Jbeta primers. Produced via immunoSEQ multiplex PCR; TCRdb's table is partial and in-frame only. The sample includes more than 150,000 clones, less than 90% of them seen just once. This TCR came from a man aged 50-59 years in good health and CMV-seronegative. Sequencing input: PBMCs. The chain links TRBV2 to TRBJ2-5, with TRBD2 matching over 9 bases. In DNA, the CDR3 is TGTGCCAGCAGTGCGTCTAGCGGGGATGGAAAGACCCAGTACTTC. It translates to CASSASSGDGKTQYF.